These T cell receptor beta chains were read from a single sample in a study of T cell repertoires in cytomegalovirus infection. TCRdb re-derived calls from the reads in MiXCR, one entry per CDR3 protein. The sample includes 300,000 to 400,000 distinct CDR3 sequences, approximately 18% seen only once; the top ten take approximately 10%. Sequencing was done on a sample of PBMCs. All receptors derive from a human donor in good health (CMV status not recorded). Some clones in this sample may be carry-over from other donors' samples. The CDR3 runs from the conserved cysteine through the conserved F or W. Part of the rows lack a size; the others show once, few, many or a class for expanded clones.

v_gene,j_gene,abundance,CDR3aa
TRBV7-2,TRBJ2-3,many,CASSMRTGRSTDTQYF
TRBV7-8,TRBJ1-2,many,CASSLVGGYTF
TRBV5-1,TRBJ1-6,few,CASSLEPGGDSPLHF
TRBV14,TRBJ1-2,few,CASSQDPWGSYTF
TRBV7-2,TRBJ2-7,.,CASSARQGNEQYF
TRBV5-4,TRBJ2-7,.,CASSSTLWDRAEEQYF
TRBV7-6,TRBJ2-3,.,CASSQGARAHASTDTQYF
TRBV12-3/TRBV12-4,TRBJ1-3,.,CASSFRQPTIYF
TRBV6-2/TRBV6-3,TRBJ2-2,many,CASSSTSQDTGELFF
TRBV29-1,TRBJ2-3,.,CSAEDLGRAPDTQYF
TRBV30,TRBJ2-3,once,CAWSRTSSTDTQYF
TRBV7-2,TRBJ2-7,few,CASSLVGDRGDEQYF
TRBV7-8,TRBJ1-2,many,CASSSAQGYTF
TRBV10-3,TRBJ2-5,few,CAIRGQGVETQYF
TRBV29-1,TRBJ1-2,.,CSVPLVQSHYGYTF
TRBV2,TRBJ1-5,few,CASGREGTNNQPQHF
TRBV6-2/TRBV6-3,TRBJ2-7,.,CASSSGHYEQYF
TRBV7-9,TRBJ2-6,.,CAGYRGPYSGANVLTF
TRBV6-2/TRBV6-3,TRBJ1-5,many,CASTRDGHSNQPQHF
TRBV27,TRBJ2-4,many,CASSSGLGSIQYF
TRBV20-1,TRBJ1-4,few,CSARGSSGGEKLFF
TRBV7-9,TRBJ2-2,few,CASSLGRGGSLAGELFF
TRBV2,TRBJ1-1,few,CASGQGGVSAFF
TRBV5-4,TRBJ1-2,.,CASSPRDRASGYTF
TRBV6-2/TRBV6-3,TRBJ2-6,.,CACSQGLAGEFTGANVLTF
TRBV12-3/TRBV12-4,TRBJ1-1,few,CASSPSSQGTTEAFF
TRBV12-3/TRBV12-4,TRBJ2-3,.,CASSFRSDTQYF
TRBV5-4,TRBJ2-5,few,CASSIWAGGEETQYF
TRBV20-1,TRBJ2-7,.,CSARDRTTLNEQYF
TRBV12-3/TRBV12-4,TRBJ1-2,.,CASRGAGFAYGYTF
TRBV7-9,TRBJ1-1,many,CASSFGEDTEAFF
TRBV5-4,TRBJ1-4,few,CASSTVGATNEKLFF
TRBV2,TRBJ1-1,.,CASSGSITGGTEAFF
TRBV12-3/TRBV12-4,TRBJ2-1,few,CASVWTVGNEQFF
TRBV7-2,TRBJ1-5,many,CASSLRQQQPQHF
TRBV29-1,TRBJ2-3,few,CSGYSDTQYF
TRBV12-3/TRBV12-4,TRBJ2-7,many,CASRGSSYEQYF
TRBV10-3,TRBJ2-5,.,CAISERPETQYF
TRBV7-9,TRBJ1-2,many,CASSLGGVLHGYTF
TRBV5-1,TRBJ2-1,few,CASTIGGDHNEQFF
TRBV6-2/TRBV6-3,TRBJ2-1,many,CASRSGLSYNEQFF
TRBV29-1,TRBJ2-7,.,CSVEDRGDKQYF
TRBV28,TRBJ2-5,many,CASSFPGTVQETQYF
TRBV7-2,TRBJ2-3,many,CASSRGASRTDTQYF
TRBV4-3,TRBJ2-4,few,CASSPGRENIQYF
TRBV7-2,TRBJ2-6,many,CASSLGAWGRSSGANVLTF
TRBV6-2/TRBV6-3,TRBJ2-5,few,CASRPQGTPMETQYF
TRBV7-6,TRBJ1-5,many,CASSFDSHQPQHF
TRBV27,TRBJ1-1,.,CASSQRTGRRAFF
TRBV5-4,TRBJ2-1,many,CASSPETRFDEQFF
TRBV7-2,TRBJ2-1,few,CASSPPGPVFPFF
TRBV12-3/TRBV12-4,TRBJ2-5,many,CASSLRQGIETQYF
TRBV28,TRBJ1-5,few,CASSHGTWGPNNQPQHF
TRBV19,TRBJ2-1,few,CASSIETSGAALYNEQFF
TRBV20-1,TRBJ1-6,few,CSARPRGRNSPLHF